This T cell receptor (beta chain) came from a study of Graves' ophthalmopathy and Graves' hyperthyroidism (dated by TCRdb to 2016 to 2018). For the wider study: A patient counted as having stable hyperthyroidism if there was no progression to ophthalmopathy within 18 months of follow-up. The study used TCR beta repertoire signatures to distinguish Graves' ophthalmopathy from Graves' hyperthyroidism and to predict progression to ophthalmopathy. An independent validation cohort comprised around 19 hyperthyroidism patients and about 16 patients who later progressed from hyperthyroidism to ophthalmopathy. In total, approximately 130 blood samples were TCR-sequenced: fewer than 50 ophthalmopathy, around 75 hyperthyroidism and some 17 hyperthyroidism-to-ophthalmopathy patients. To explore V-J signatures that distinguish ophthalmopathy from hyperthyroidism, a discovery set of 100 patients was enrolled, made up of 40 to 45 with ophthalmopathy and 55 to 65 with stable hyperthyroidism. After sampling, hyperthyroidism patients received methimazole starting at 30 mg daily, and ophthalmopathy patients received high-dose intravenous methylprednisolone. T-cell repertoires of thyroid tissue and blood were compared in about 6 hyperthyroidism patients.

Sequences SGHDT (CDR1) and YYEEEE (CDR2) are obtained from the germline V gene. From the cysteine through the phenylalanine, the CDR3 covers 14 amino acids. Here the CDR3 DNA is all that survives: 42 bases in frame from base 1. Trimming removed 2 bases from V and 1 base from J, leaving 9 bases between the germline ends. In this sample, this clonotype turned up many times. The specificity of this receptor is unknown. Base qualities are missing; no much larger clone stands one base away. Broader findings and caveats from the paper: In validation, the model predicted ophthalmopathy progression with roughly 68% sensitivity and less than 80% specificity; roughly 12 predicted patients were CT-confirmed with GO in a median of about 7.1 months. In cross-validation, the 13-signature model distinguished ophthalmopathy from stable hyperthyroidism with 85% to 90% sensitivity and around 81% specificity, and in the test set the corresponding values were approximately 80% and 68%. No statistical method was used to set the sample size in advance, and the investigators knew which group each participant was assigned to. Among expanded thyroid clonotypes with frequency above 0.001, most also showed up in blood, which suggests that blood repertoires may reflect the thyroid immune response.

Hyperthyroidism patients were newly diagnosed, with disease duration under 2 months, and aged 18 to 65 years. Patients were excluded if they had other autoimmune diseases, uncontrolled infections, pregnancy or lactation. Clinical symptoms, serum thyroxine, TRAb, thyroid ultrasound and orbital computed tomography were used for diagnosis. Trizol reagent was used to extract the total RNA, and its quality was then checked on an Agilent 2100 Bioanalyzer. For repertoire sequencing, TCR beta CDR3 regions were amplified from RNA transcripts. The first round was an RT-PCR using HTBI primers with the Qiagen OneStep RT-PCR kit, and this first round was followed by a second-round multiplex PCR, then size selection and purification. Libraries were sequenced on an Illumina HiSeq2000 using paired-end 100 bp reads. The original methods were these. SOAPnuke was used to process the reads, removing any read that contained adapters or uncalled bases, had a mean Phred below 15, or lacked an exact match to the constant primer or identifier. High-quality paired reads were merged with COPE v1.2.5. Each unique nucleotide sequence was treated as a clonotype, and MiTCR v1.1 was used to align the clonotypes to the IMGT TRB V, D and J references. Analysis was restricted to V-J combinations with a frequency above 0.0001, which covered 98% to 99.2% of repertoires. For each V-J combination, a TCR clonal expansion and chaos score was defined as the ratio of F50 clonal expansion to chaos observed in the TCRdist matrix. Welch's t-statistics and random forest were used to reduce features to approximately 13 V-J combinations, which were fed into a naive Bayes classifier. The Morisita-Horn index was used to measure how similar the thyroid and blood repertoires were. The public reads were reanalyzed by TCRdb: fastp trimming at Q25, MiXCR alignment, in-frame beta chains only. Records with the same CDR3 protein are collapsed into one entry carrying the most frequent genes and DNA. The V and J calls shown here were made by TCRdb, not taken from the authors' results. For this sample there are about 550,000 distinct CDR3 sequences; about 35% appear just once. 3.5% to 4.5% of the sample goes to the ten largest clones.

This TCR came from an adult man with Graves' hyperthyroidism. What was sequenced was peripheral blood or thyroid tissue (not recorded which). Recombination joined TRBV5-6 with TRBJ1-1; no D gene is confidently identified. At the DNA level, the sequence is TGTGCCAGCAGCTTCCCCCTGGGGAACACTGAAGCTTTCTTT. Translated, this gives CASSFPLGNTEAFF.